This T cell receptor beta chain was obtained from a study of shared clonotypes between healthy human individuals. Overall study: Donors had three CD4 naive, three CD4 memory, two CD8 naive and one CD8 memory plate apiece.

CDR3 size: 13 residues. The V gene's germline CDR1 is SGHRS and CDR2 YFSETQ. Trimming took 2 bases from V and 3 from J; bases not matched to a gene: 1. Assay execution took place at the deep level. Profiling relied on immunoSEQ multiplex PCR, and the TCRdb table lists in-frame clones only, not all of them. Of 2 million to 2.5 million clones detected, roughly 93% appear once; the ten largest clones hold under 0.45%. Adults of Caucasian background living in Nashville, Tennessee made up all donors. V gene TRBV5-1 combines with J gene TRBJ2-7; 8 nucleotides agree with TRBD2. The sequence was obtained from a man aged 18 to 29 in good health. Some clones in this sample may be carry-over from other donors' samples. Sequences were obtained from naive CD4+ T cells from PBMCs. This sample's subset: CD45RA+ positively selected. DNA for the CDR3: TGCGCCAGCAGCTTCGGGGGGGTCTACGAGCAGTACTTC. It codes for CASSFGGVYEQYF.